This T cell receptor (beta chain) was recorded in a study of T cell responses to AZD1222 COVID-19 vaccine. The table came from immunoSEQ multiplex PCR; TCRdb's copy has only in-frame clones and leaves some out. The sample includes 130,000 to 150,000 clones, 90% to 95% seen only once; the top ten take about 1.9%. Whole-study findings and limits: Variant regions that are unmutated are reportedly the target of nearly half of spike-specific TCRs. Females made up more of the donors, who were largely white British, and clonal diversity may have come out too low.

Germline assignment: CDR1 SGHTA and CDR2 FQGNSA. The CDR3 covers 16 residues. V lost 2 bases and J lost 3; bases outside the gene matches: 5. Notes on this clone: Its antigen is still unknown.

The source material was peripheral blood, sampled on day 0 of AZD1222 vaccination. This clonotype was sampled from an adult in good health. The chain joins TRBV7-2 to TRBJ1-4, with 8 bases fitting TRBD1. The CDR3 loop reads CASSLSQGAANEKLFF. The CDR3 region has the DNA TGTGCCAGCAGCTTATCCCAGGGGGCAGCTAATGAAAAACTGTTTTTT.